This entry describes one TCR beta chain. Its antigen is not yet known. Qualities for individual bases were not recorded, and no much larger clone is one base off. These data come from a study of cytomegalovirus exposure and HLA in healthy donors (dated by TCRdb to the late 2010s). For context, the study as a whole: In an earlier analysis of around 540 of the donors, 250 to 350 Gb of sequence data and some 100 million unique TCR beta sequences from 150 million to 200 million T cells were reported. In the later analysis, no new phenotypic data were used to find candidate immune exposures; instead, reliance was placed on TCR beta sequences and their occurrence across donors. An earlier analysis of a few hundred of the donors applied high-throughput TCR beta sequencing to assess whether each TCR beta V gene segment acted as functional or pseudogenic. Typing coverage varied by locus: 629-630 donors for A, B, C, DRB1 and DQB1; roughly 500 for DQA1; about 570 for DPA1; more than 450 for DPB1. Both class I and class II loci were covered by HLA typing, at four-digit resolution. The study profiled the T cell repertoires of 500 to 800 subjects by immunosequencing and related them to cytomegalovirus serostatus. About 300 gigabases of sequencing data and 70 million to 85 million unique TCR sequences were included in an early release covering roughly 600 HLA-typed donors. Because of strong linkage in the cohort, a handful of DR-DQ haplotypes were treated as single units for association and clustering. Of the roughly 400 genotyped donors, about 80% fell in the genetic ancestry cluster associated with self-reported Caucasian donors. Every repertoire in the discovery cohort had been generated on one and the same sequencing platform. A separate validation cohort of roughly 130 different subjects was used in addition to the approximately 670-subject first cohort. Across about 380 genotyped donors of the cohort, an average of about 220,000 unique TCR beta nucleotide sequences per donor were sequenced, and 15% to 20% of those sequences were non-productive. To predict cytomegalovirus infection status, the study combined high-throughput TCR immunosequencing, statistical association of individual TCRs with disease status, and machine learning. The study aimed to test whether cataloging public T cell receptors could reveal signatures of past pathogen exposure. A later analysis re-examined previously published TCR beta repertoires from around 670 donors and added high-resolution HLA genotyping to investigate patterns of TCR occurrence. Donor age, sex, ethnicity and CMV serostatus were compiled together with the repertoire data. In a later genetic analysis, genome-wide SNP genotypes for about three fifths of the 666 donors were used, and that subset was treated as a discovery cohort. What the research found in general, with its limitations: For the cohort, immune exposure information was limited to CMV serostatus. Three of the identified cytomegalovirus-associated TCR beta chains were confirmed in vitro to be specific for cytomegalovirus antigens. Compared with equally common non-associated chains, HLA-associated TCR beta chains in a later analysis were more clonally expanded and had lower generation probabilities. In a later genetic analysis, fewer N-insertions in productive TCRs were reported among donors in an Asian-associated ancestry cluster than the roughly 700-donor mean. The cohort was sequenced for TCR beta chains only, and without alpha or paired-chain data the features that could be detected were limited. The earlier analysis of 587 of the donors excluded 15 to 20 rarely observed V segments, including chromosome 9 orphons, because counts were too low. According to a later analysis, most CMV-associated TCR beta chains appeared to be HLA-restricted, and the HLA associations seemed to be driven largely by CMV exposure. A later analysis reported that several top co-occurrence clusters appeared linked to parvovirus B19, influenza, CMV and Epstein-Barr virus. An association between a missense DCLRE1C variant and V-gene and J-gene trimming of TCR beta chains was found in a later genetic analysis and replicated in an independent cohort. Because the 87-base-pair reads could not distinguish some IMGT-functional V segments, including TRBV6-2 and TRBV6-3, those segments were excluded. Correlated functional status among segregating V segments might reflect linkage disequilibrium, but an unknown experimental factor could not be ruled out. Sequencing depth was assumed to be roughly uniform across donors in the presence/absence analyses, though that assumption may not hold. A further reported finding was that TCR beta sequences accurately predicted the HLA-A and HLA-B alleles for most subjects in the first cohort. The study gave a list of about 160 TCR beta chains associated with cytomegalovirus. In a later analysis, the rate of TCR association differed among HLA loci, with DRB1 alleles having the most associated TCRs and HLA-C alleles having the fewest. The authors suggested that the approach could potentially be generalized to other disease states and immunological phenotypes. A later analysis associated about 17,000 TCR beta sequences with specific HLA alleles at a false discovery rate of 0.05. Broadly in line with IMGT annotations, most TCR beta V segments showed up in productive rearrangements about 90% or about 30% of the time in an earlier analysis of around 550 of the donors. Because some donors lacked HLA typing at each locus, the association tests relied only on the typed subset. In both the original and validation cohorts, the classifier was reported to diagnose cytomegalovirus status with high specificity and sensitivity. A cluster of highly shared sequence variants was judged likely to represent a technical artifact of the sequencing pipeline. While some public TCRs were present in many individuals, most TCR sequences turned up only very rarely across donors. Strong co-occurrence of HLA alleles, especially DR and DQ, made assigning TCR associations to individual alleles difficult.

Receptor amplification or capture employed the immunoSEQ multiplex PCR assay. For the multiplex PCR, a mixture combining 60 forward primers for TCR Vbeta segments and 13 reverse primers for TCR Jbeta segments was used. The CDR3 region of rearranged TCR beta genes was amplified from genomic DNA with a multiplex PCR assay. The Illumina HiSeq System was used to sequence the amplified TCR beta libraries as 87-base-pair reads. Processing in the source paper ran as follows. A later analysis counted about 80 million unique TCR beta chains across the 650 to 800 repertoires, and 10 million to 12 million of these chains were shared by at least two donors. Raw reads were error-corrected and collapsed into unique sequences with a nearest-neighbor algorithm that merged closely related sequences to remove PCR and sequencing errors. To assign V, D and J gene segments, CDR3 sequences were aligned to IMGT reference sequences. For a sequence to be retained, a match of at least six nucleotides to both a V gene segment and a J gene segment was required. A rearrangement was called productive if the CDR3 had no stop codons and remained in frame with V and J, and every other rearrangement was called non-productive. Following IMGT convention, CDR3 was defined as the stretch from the second conserved V-encoded cysteine to the conserved J-encoded phenylalanine. The earlier analysis of roughly 590 of the donors excluded sequences that lacked an unambiguous match to a single V gene segment. An earlier analysis of about 590 of the donors classified V segments as functional when productive rearrangements were above 56.7% and as segregating when the standard deviation between donors was above 5%. To diagnose cytomegalovirus status from the catalog of TCR beta chain sequences, a statistical classification framework was built. V and J gene assignment, in a later analysis, came from comparing TCR nucleotide sequences with IMGT/GENE-DB human TR gene sequences. Using the TCRdist pipeline, a later analysis assigned CDR3 sequences along with most-parsimonious VDJ recombination scenarios. In a later analysis, each TCR beta chain was defined by its CDR3 amino acid sequence together with its V-gene family, and reads without a unique V-gene family were excluded. To address suspected cross-contamination and a sequencing artifact, a later analysis removed 550 to 750 highly shared, low-generation-probability nucleotide sequences. For each public chain, a later analysis derived a clonal expansion index from normalized ranks of inferred template counts within each repertoire. A later analysis computed generation probabilities with a VDJ recombination model fitted to out-of-frame rearrangements, and checked the results against IGoR. In a later analysis, TCR-TCR, TCR-HLA and TCR-CMV co-occurrence was scored with hypergeometric tests, and a repertoire-size bias correction was applied to TCR pairs. A later analysis estimated false discovery rates by permuting HLA or CMV assignments 20 times. In a later analysis, co-occurring TCRs were grouped with DBSCAN, and TCRdist sequence similarity was added when clustering was performed within HLA-allele-positive subsets. Repertoires with fewer than 30,000 or more than 120,000 public chains, plus five repertoires with anomalous nucleotide sharing, were excluded from co-occurrence clustering. TCRdb obtained this table from immuneACCESS and retained in-frame rearrangements with V and J assigned. These tables miss some clones; where compared with another copy, unresolved V genes account for less than half of the shortfall, and the remainder is unexplained. V and J calls plus clone size are reproduced from that table; the DNA served to infer D and trimming. The sample contains 140,000 to 150,000 clones, 78% of them found a single time. Approximately 2.9% of the sample goes to the ten largest clones.

The cohort comprised some 730 healthy bone marrow donors. All cohort members were sampled while nominally healthy, although unrecorded immune exposures were likely present. The donor was CMV seropositive and belonged to the group of 250 to 300 seropositive cohort members. A peripheral blood sample was provided by each donor, and peripheral blood mononuclear cells were used for TCR beta sequencing. Genomic DNA was extracted from the blood cell samples with the Qiagen DNeasy Blood Extraction Kit. The CDR3 goes from the cysteine to the phenylalanine over 14 residues. Just the 42-base CDR3 DNA is kept, in frame starting at base 1. For CDR1 and CDR2, the germline V gene lists SGHVS and FQNEAQ. At the junction V is shortened by 0 bases and J by 2 bases, with 7 bases in between.

This chain joins TRBV7-8 to TRBJ2-5; confidence is insufficient to name the D gene. The specimen sequenced was PBMCs. The source of this sequence is a man between 35 and 55 years old in good health and CMV-seropositive. The DNA reads TGTGCCAGCAGCTTAGCGGCAGCGCAAGAGACCCAGTACTTC. The encoded protein is CASSLAAAQETQYF.